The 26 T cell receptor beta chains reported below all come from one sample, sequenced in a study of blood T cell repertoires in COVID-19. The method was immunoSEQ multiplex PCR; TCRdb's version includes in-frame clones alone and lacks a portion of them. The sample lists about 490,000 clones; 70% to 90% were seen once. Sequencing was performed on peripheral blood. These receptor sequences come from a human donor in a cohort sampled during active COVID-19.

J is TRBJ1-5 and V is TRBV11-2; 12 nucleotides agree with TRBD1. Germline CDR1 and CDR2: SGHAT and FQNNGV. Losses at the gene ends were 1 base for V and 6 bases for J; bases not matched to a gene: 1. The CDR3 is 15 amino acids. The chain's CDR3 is CASSLGGQGAQPQHF. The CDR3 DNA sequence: TGTGCCAGCAGCTTAGGGGGACAGGGGGCTCAGCCCCAGCATTTT.

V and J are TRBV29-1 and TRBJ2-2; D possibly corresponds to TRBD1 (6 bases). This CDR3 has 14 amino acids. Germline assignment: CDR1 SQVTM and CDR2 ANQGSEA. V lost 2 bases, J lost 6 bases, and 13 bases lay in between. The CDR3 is CSVERSGTPGELFF. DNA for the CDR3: TGCAGCGTTGAAAGGTCGGGGACACCCGGGGAGCTGTTTTTT.

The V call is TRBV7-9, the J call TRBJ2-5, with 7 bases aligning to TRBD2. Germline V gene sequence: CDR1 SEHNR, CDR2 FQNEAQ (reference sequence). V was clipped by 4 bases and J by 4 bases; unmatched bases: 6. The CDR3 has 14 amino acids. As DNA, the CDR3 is TGTGCCAGCAGCTCTGGACTAGTGCCAGAGACCCAGTACTTC. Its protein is CASSSGLVPETQYF.

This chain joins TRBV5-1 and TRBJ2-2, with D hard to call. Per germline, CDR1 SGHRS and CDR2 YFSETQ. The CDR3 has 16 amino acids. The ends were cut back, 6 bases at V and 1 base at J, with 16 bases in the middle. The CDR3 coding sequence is TGCGCCAGCAATAATGAACTCCCGATGAACACCGGGGAGCTGTTTTTT. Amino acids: CASNNELPMNTGELFF. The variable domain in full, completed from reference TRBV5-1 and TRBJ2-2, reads KAGVTQTPRYLIKTRGQQVTLSCSPISGHRSVSWYQQTPGQGLQFLFEYFSETQRNKGNFPGRFSGRQFSNSRSEMNVSTLELGDSALYLCASNNELPMNTGELFFGEGSRLTVL.

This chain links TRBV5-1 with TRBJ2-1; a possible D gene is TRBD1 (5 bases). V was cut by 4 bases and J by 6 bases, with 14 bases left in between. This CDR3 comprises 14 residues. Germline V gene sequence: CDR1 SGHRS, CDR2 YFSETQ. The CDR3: CASSPPRQGNEQFF. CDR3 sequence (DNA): TGCGCCAGCAGCCCCCCCCGTCAGGGCAATGAGCAGTTCTTC. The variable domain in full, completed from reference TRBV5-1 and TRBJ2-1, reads KAGVTQTPRYLIKTRGQQVTLSCSPISGHRSVSWYQQTPGQGLQFLFEYFSETQRNKGNFPGRFSGRQFSNSRSEMNVSTLELGDSALYLCASSPPRQGNEQFFGPGTRLTVL.

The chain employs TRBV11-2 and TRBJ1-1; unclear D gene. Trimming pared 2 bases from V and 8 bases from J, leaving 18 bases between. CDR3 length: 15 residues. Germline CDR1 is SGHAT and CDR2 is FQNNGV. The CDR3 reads CASSLWYGYRKEAFF. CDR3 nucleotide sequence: TGTGCCAGCAGCTTATGGTACGGGTATAGAAAAGAAGCTTTCTTT.

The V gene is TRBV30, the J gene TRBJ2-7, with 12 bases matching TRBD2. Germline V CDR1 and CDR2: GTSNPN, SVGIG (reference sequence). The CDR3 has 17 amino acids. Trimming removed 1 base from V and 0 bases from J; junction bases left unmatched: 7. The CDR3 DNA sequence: TGTGCCTGGAGTGAGGGCCTAGCGGGAGGGATCTCCTACGAGCAGTACTTC. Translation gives CAWSEGLAGGISYEQYF.

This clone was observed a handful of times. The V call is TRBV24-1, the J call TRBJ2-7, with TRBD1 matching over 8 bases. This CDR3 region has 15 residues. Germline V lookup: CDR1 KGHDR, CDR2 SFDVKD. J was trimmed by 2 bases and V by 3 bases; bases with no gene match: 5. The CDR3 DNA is TGTGCCACCAGTGATGGACAGGGTGAAACCTACGAGCAGTACTTC. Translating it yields CATSDGQGETYEQYF.

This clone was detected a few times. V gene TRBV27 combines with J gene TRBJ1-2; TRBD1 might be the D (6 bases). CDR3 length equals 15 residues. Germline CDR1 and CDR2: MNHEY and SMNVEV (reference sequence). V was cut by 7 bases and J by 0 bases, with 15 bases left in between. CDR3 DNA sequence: TGTGCCAGCACCCCATTCGGACAGACTAACTATGGCTACACCTTC. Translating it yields CASTPFGQTNYGYTF.

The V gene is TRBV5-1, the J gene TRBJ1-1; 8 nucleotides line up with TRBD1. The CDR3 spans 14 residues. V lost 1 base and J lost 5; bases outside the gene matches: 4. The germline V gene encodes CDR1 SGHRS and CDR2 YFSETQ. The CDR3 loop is CASSLFDRGTEAFF. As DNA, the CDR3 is TGCGCCAGCAGCTTGTTTGACAGGGGTACTGAAGCTTTCTTT.

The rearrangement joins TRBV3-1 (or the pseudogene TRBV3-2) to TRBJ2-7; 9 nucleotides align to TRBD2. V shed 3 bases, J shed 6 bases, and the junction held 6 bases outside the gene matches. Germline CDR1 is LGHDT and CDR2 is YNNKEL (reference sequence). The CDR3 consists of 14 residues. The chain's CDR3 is CASSQLAGVGEQYF. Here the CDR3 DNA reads TGTGCCAGCAGCCAGTTAGCGGGAGTCGGCGAGCAGTACTTC.

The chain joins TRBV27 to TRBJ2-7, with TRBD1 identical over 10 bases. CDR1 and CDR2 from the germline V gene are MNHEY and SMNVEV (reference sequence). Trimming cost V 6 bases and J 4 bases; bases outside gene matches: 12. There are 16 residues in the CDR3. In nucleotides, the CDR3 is TGTGCCAGCAGCCCGCTAGACAGGGGGCGCCGGTACGAGCAGTACTTC. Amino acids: CASSPLDRGRRYEQYF.

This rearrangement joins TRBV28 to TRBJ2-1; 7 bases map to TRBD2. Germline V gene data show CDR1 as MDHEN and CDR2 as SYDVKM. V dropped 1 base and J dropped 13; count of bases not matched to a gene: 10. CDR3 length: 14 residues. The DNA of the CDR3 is TGTGCCAGCAGTTTATCTGGGTCGGGCGGGAGTCAGTTCTTC. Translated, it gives CASSLSGSGGSQFF.

In DNA, the CDR3 is TGTGCCAGTAGTCAGCCCCGGGCAGGGGGCAGGGAGACCCAGTACTTC. Translating it yields CASSQPRAGGRETQYF. The V call is TRBV19, the J call TRBJ2-5; 8 bases agree with TRBD1. Trimming cost V 5 bases and J 5 bases; bases outside gene matches: 13. Germline CDR1 LNHDA, CDR2 SQIVND (reference sequence). The CDR3 sequence is 16 residues long.

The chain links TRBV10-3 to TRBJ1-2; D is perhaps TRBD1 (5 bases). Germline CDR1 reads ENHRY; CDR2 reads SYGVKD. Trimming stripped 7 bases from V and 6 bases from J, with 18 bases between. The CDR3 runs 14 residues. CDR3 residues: CAINPGREANGYTF. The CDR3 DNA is TGTGCCATCAACCCCGGCAGGGAGGCAAATGGCTACACCTTC.

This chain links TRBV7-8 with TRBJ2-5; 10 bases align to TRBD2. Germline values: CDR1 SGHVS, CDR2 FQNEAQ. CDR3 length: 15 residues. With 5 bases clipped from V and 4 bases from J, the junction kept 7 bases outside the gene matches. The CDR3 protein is CASSKGAGGPETQYF. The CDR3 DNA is TGTGCCAGCAGCAAGGGAGCGGGAGGGCCAGAGACCCAGTACTTC.

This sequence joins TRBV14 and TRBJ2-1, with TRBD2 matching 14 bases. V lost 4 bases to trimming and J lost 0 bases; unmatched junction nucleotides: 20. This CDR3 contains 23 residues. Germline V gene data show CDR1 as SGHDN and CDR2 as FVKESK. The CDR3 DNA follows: TGTGCCAGCAGCCCGACCCGGACTAGCGGGAGGTGGGTCGGGTTTGGCTCCTACAATGAGCAGTTCTTC. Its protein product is CASSPTRTSGRWVGFGSYNEQFF.

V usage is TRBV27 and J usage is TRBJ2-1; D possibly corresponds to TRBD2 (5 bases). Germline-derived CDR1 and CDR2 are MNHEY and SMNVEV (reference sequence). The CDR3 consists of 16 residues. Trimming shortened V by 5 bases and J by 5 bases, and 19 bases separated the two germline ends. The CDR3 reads CASSTLLRYGDNEQFF. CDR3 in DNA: TGTGCCAGCAGTACCCTCCTCAGGTACGGGGACAATGAGCAGTTCTTC.

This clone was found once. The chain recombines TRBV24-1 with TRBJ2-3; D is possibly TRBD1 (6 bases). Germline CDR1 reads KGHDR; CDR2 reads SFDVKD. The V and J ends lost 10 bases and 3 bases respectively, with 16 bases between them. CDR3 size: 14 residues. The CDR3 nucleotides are TGTGCCACTGGTGACAGGATTGTGACAGATACGCAGTATTTT. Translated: CATGDRIVTDTQYF.

The DNA for the CDR3 is TGTGCCATCAGCACCACTAGCGGTGGCACAGATACGCAGTATTTT. The encoded protein is CAISTTSGGTDTQYF. The gene calls are TRBV10-3 and TRBJ2-3, with 8 bases aligning to TRBD2. CDR3 length equals 15 residues. Germline values: CDR1 ENHRY, CDR2 SYGVKD. V lost 6 bases to trimming and J lost 1 base; unmatched junction nucleotides: 6.

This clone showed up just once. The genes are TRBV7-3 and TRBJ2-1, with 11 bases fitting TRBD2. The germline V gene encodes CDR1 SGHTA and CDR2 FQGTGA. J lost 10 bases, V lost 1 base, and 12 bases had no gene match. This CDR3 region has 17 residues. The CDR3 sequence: CASSLRAPTSGAAEQFF. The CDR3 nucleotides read TGTGCCAGCAGCTTAAGGGCCCCGACTAGCGGGGCGGCGGAGCAGTTCTTC.

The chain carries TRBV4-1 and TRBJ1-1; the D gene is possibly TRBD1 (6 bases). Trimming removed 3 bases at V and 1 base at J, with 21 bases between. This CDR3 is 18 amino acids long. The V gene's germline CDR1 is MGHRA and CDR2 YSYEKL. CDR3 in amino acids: CASSQSVTKQGWNTEAFF. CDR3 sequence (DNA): TGCGCCAGCAGCCAGTCCGTAACTAAACAGGGATGGAACACTGAAGCTTTCTTT.

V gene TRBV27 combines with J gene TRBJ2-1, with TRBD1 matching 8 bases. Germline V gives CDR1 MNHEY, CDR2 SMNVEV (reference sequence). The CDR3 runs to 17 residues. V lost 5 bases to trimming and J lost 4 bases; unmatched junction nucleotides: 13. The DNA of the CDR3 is TGTGCCAGCAGTACATACTCCGGGACAGGCATTTACAATGAGCAGTTCTTC. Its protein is CASSTYSGTGIYNEQFF.

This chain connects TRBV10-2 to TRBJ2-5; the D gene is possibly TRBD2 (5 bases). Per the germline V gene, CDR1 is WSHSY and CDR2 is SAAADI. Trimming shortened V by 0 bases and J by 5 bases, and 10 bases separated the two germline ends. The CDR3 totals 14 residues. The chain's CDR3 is CASSESARGETQYF. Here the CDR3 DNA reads TGCGCCAGCAGTGAGTCGGCTAGAGGGGAGACCCAGTACTTC.

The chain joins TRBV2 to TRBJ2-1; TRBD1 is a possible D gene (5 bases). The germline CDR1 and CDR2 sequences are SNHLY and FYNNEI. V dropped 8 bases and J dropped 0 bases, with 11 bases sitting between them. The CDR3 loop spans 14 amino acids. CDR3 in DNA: TGTGCCAGCCACAGGACCCCCTCCTACAATGAGCAGTTCTTC. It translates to CASHRTPSYNEQFF.

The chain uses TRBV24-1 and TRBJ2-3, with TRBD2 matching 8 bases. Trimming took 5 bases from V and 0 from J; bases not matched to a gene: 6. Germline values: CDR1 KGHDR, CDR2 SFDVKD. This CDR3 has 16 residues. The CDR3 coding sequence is TGTGCCACCAGTGGGGGAGCGGGAGATAGCACAGATACGCAGTATTTT. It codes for CATSGGAGDSTDTQYF.